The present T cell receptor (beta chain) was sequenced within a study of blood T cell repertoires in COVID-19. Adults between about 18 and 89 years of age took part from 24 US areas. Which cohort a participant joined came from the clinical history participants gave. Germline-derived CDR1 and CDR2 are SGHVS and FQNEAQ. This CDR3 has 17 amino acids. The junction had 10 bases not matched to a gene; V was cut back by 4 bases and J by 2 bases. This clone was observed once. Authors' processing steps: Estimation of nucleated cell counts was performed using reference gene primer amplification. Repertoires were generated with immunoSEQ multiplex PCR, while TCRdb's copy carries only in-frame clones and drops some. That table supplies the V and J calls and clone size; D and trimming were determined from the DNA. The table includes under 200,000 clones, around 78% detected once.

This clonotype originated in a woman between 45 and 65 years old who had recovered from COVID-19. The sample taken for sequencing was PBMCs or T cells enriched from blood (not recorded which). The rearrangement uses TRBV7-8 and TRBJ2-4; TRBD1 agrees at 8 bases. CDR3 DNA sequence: TGTGCCAGCAGCTCCTGGCGCAGGGGGCTACCCAAAAACATTCAGTACTTC. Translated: CASSSWRRGLPKNIQYF.